The clone carrying this T cell receptor beta chain was counted at least ten times. The data belong to a study of T cells in Graves' hyperthyroidism and ophthalmopathy. Amplified TCR beta CDR3 regions came from RNA transcripts. In the first-round RT-PCR of the TCR CDR3, the HTBI primer set was used. MiXCR was run by TCRdb on the multiplex PCR reads, yielding one entry per CDR3 protein. The sample contains approximately 32,000 distinct CDR3 sequences, around half of which appear only once. Exclusions: uncontrolled infection, other autoimmune disease, pregnancy, lactation. The origin of this receptor is a woman in her fifties or sixties with Graves' hyperthyroidism that later progressed to Graves' ophthalmopathy. The sample was blood.

In DNA, the CDR3 is TGTGCCAGCAGCTTAGCATTAACCCTGCTTACAGGGGAGAAAGATGAAGCTTTCTTT. Translated: CASSLALTLLTGEKDEAFF. The chain employs TRBV7-8 and TRBJ1-1; 7 bases are a match to TRBD1. The ends lost 0 bases at V and 7 bases at J; junction bases unmatched: 20. This CDR3 region has 19 residues. Per germline, CDR1 SGHVS and CDR2 FQNEAQ.